What follows is one TCR beta chain and its context. Its antigen is undetermined. The targeted sequencing depth was 1 in 200,000 to 1 in 1 million T cells. Clones were read by immunoSEQ multiplex PCR, and TCRdb kept only the in-frame ones, dropping some. The sample consists of approximately 210,000 clones, over 55% of them appearing once. The sample comes from a study of cytotoxic CD8 clonotypes in ibrutinib-treated CLL. Study background: Samples had a mean of approximately 270,000 productive templates and more than 80,000 productive rearrangements.

The CDR3 totals 14 residues. J lost 6 bases, V lost 6 bases, and 5 bases had no gene match. Germline-derived CDR1 and CDR2 are SNHLY and FYNNEI. Overall study findings and caveats: On treatment, the uncommon public clonotypes contracted or remained stable. Clonality climbed at ibrutinib response, then dropped toward baseline at progression.

The source is a human donor with chronic lymphocytic leukemia. The gene calls are TRBV2 and TRBJ1-5; 10 positions match TRBD1. The input for sequencing was PBMCs, taken after 24 months of ibrutinib treatment. For the CDR3, the DNA is TGTGCCAGCAGGAGGGACAGGGGAGGTCAGCCCCAGCATTTT. This gives the protein CASRRDRGGQPQHF.